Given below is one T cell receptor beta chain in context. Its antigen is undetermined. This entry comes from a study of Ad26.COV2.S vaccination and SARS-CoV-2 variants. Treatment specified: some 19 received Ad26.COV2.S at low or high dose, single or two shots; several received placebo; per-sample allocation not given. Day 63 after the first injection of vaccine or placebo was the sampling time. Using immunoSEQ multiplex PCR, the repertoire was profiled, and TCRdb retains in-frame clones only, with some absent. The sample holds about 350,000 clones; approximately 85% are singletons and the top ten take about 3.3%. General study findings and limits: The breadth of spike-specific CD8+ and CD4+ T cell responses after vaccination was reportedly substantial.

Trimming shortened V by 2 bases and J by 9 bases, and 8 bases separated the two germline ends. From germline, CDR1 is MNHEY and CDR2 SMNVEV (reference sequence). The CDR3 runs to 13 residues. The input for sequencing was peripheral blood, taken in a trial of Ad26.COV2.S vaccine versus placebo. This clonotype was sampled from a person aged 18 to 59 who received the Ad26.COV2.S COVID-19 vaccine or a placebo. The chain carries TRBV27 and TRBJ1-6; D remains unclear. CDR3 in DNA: TGTGCCAGCAGTTTAAAGCCCCGTTCACCCCTCCACTTT. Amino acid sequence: CASSLKPRSPLHF.